This TCR beta chain was recorded in a study of T cell changes during pregnancy in multiple sclerosis. This clone was detected a few times. The CDR3 is 16 residues long. Per germline, CDR1 SGDLS and CDR2 YYNGEE. Losses at the gene ends were 0 bases for V and 1 base for J; bases not matched to a gene: 5. Only in-frame clones appear in the TCRdb table, and some are missing; sequencing was by immunoSEQ multiplex PCR. In the table there are tens of thousands of clones, 92% of which are singletons. The sample was CD4+ T cells from peripheral blood mononuclear cells, taken in the first trimester of pregnancy. The source of this sequence is a female donor with multiple sclerosis, enrolled in a pregnancy study. V usage is TRBV9 and J usage is TRBJ1-1, with 8 nucleotides matching TRBD1. The CDR3 is CASSVEVGTGNTEAFF. CDR3 in DNA: TGTGCCAGCAGCGTAGAAGTAGGGACAGGGAACACTGAAGCTTTCTTT. The complete variable domain, with remaining parts taken from reference TRBV9 and TRBJ1-1, reads DSGVTQTPKHLITATGQRVTLRCSPRSGDLSVYWYQQSLDQGLQFLIQYYNGEERAKGNILERFSAQQFPDLHSELNLSSLELGDSALYFCASSVEVGTGNTEAFFGQGTRLTVV.